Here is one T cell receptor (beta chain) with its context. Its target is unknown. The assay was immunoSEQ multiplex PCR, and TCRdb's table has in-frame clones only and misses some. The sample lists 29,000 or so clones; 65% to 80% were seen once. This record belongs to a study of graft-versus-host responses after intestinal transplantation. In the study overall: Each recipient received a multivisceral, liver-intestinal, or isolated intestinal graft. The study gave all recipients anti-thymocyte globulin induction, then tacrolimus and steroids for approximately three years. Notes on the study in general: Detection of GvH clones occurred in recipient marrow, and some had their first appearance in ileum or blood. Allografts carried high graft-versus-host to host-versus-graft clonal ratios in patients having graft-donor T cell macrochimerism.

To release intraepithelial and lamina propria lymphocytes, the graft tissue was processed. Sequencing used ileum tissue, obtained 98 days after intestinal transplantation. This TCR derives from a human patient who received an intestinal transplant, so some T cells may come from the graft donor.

This chain's CDR3 is CASTDQALGNTIYF. The CDR3 DNA follows: TGTGCCAGCACCGATCAAGCCCTTGGAAACACCATATATTTT. The chain recombines TRBV2 with TRBJ1-3, with no clear D. The CDR3 contains 14 residues. In germline, CDR1 is SNHLY, CDR2 FYNNEI. V was pared by 7 bases and J by 3 bases, with 13 bases between.